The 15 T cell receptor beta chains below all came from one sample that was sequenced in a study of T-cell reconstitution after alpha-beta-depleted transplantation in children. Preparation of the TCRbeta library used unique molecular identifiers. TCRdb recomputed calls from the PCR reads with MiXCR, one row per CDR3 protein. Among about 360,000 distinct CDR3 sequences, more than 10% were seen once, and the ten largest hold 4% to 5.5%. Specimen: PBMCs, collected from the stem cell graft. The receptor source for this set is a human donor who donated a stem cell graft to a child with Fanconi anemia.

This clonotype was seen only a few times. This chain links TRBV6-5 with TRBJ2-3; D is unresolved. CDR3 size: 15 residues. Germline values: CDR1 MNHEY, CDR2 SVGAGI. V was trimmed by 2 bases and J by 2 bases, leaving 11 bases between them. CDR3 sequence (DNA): TGTGCCAGCAGTTACGGGCGGCCCCTCACAGATACGCAGTATTTT. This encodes CASSYGRPLTDTQYF.

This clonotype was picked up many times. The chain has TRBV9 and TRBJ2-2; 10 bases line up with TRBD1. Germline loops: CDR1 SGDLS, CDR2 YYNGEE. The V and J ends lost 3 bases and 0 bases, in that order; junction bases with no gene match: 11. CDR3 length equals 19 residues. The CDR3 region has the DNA TGTGCCAGCAGCGCAAGACCGGACAGGGGGAGAACGAACACCGGGGAGCTGTTTTTT. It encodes CASSARPDRGRTNTGELFF.

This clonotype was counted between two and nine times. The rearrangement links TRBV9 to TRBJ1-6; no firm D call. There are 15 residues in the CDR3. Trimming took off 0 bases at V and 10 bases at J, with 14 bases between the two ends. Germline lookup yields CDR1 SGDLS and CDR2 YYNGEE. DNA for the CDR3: TGTGCCAGCAGCGTAGGTCCCCTTCGGGGATCACCCCTCCACTTT. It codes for CASSVGPLRGSPLHF.

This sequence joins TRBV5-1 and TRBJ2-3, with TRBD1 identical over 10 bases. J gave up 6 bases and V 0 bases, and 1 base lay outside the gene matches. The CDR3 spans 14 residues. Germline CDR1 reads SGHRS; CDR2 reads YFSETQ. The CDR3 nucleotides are TGCGCCAGCAGCTTGGGGGACAGGGGCGATACGCAGTATTTT. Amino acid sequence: CASSLGDRGDTQYF.

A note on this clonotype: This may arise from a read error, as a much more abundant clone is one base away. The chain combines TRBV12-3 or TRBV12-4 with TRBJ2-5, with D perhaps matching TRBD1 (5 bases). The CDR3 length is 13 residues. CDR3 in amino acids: CASSDDRQESQYF. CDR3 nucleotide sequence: TGTGCCAGCAGTGATGACAGACAAGAGAGCCAGTACTTC.

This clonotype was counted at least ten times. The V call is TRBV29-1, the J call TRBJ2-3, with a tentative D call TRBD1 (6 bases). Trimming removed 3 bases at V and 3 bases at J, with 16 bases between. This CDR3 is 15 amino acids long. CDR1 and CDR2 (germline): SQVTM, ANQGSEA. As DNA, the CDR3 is TGCAGCGTTGAGGGGACAAGGTCGTCGACAGATACGCAGTATTTT. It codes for CSVEGTRSSTDTQYF.

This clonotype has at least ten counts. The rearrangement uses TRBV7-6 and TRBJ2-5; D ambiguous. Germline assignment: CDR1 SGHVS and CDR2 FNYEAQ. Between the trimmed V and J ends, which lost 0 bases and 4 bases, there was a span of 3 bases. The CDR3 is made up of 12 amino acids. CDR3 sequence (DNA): TGTGCCAGCAGCTTAGCGGGAGAGACCCAGTACTTC. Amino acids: CASSLAGETQYF.

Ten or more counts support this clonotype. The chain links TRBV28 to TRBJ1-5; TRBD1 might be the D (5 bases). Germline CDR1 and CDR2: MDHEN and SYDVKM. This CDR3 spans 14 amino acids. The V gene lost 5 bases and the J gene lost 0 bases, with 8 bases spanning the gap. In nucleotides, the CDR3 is TGTGCCAGCAGTCCGACAGATAGCAATCAGCCCCAGCATTTT. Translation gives CASSPTDSNQPQHF.

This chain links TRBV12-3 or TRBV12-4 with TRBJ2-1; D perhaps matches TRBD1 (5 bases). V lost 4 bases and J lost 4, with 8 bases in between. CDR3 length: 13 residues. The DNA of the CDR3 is TGTGCCAGCAGTTGGACAACTTACAATGAGCAGTTCTTC. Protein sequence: CASSWTTYNEQFF.

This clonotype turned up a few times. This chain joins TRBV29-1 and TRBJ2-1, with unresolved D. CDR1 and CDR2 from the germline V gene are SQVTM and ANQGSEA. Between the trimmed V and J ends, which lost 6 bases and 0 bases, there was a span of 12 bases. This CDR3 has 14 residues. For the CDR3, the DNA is TGCAGCGTAGACTCAAGGAGCTCCTACAATGAGCAGTTCTTC. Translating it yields CSVDSRSSYNEQFF.

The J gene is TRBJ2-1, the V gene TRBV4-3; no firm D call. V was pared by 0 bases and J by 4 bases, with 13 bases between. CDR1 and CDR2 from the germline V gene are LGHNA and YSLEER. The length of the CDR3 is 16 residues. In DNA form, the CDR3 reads TGCGCCAGCAGCCAAGAAATAGCTTTCGGTTACAATGAGCAGTTCTTC. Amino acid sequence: CASSQEIAFGYNEQFF.

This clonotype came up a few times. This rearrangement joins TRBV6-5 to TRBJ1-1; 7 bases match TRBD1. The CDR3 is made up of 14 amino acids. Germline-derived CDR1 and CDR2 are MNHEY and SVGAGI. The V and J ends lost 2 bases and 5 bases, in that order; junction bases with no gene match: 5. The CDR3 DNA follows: TGTGCCAGCAGTTACACGACAGGGAATACTGAAGCTTTCTTT. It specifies CASSYTTGNTEAFF.

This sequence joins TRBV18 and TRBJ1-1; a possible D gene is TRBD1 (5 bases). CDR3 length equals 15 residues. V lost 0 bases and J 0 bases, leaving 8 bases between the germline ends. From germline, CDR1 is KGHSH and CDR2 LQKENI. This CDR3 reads CASSPPKGLNTEAFF. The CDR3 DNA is TGTGCCAGCTCACCACCAAAGGGACTGAACACTGAAGCTTTCTTT.

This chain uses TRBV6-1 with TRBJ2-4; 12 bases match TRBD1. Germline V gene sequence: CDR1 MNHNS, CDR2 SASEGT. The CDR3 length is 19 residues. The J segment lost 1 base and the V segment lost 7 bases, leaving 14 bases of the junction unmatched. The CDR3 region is CASTARRDRGRMAKNIQYF. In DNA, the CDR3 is TGTGCCAGCACTGCGCGGAGGGACAGGGGGCGAATGGCCAAAAACATTCAGTACTTC.

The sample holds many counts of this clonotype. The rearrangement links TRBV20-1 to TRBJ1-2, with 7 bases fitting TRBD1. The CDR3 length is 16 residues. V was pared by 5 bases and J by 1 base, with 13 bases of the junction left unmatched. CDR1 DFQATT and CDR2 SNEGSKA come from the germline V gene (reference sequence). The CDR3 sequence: CSAFSPNRGINYGYTF. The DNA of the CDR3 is TGCAGTGCTTTTTCCCCCAACAGGGGAATTAACTATGGCTACACCTTC.